What follows are 4 T cell receptor beta chains derived from one specimen sequenced in a study of T cells in localized non-small cell lung cancer. Measured with immunoSEQ multiplex PCR; TCRdb has only the in-frame clones, and not every one. The sample has 65,000 to 90,000 clones; 80% are singletons. Sequences were derived from PBMCs, sampled before any cancer treatment. The source is a man aged 35-69 years with stage II squamous cell lung carcinoma.

This chain links TRBV7-3 with TRBJ2-3, with D tentatively TRBD1 (6 bases). The ends were cut back, 6 bases at V and 5 bases at J, with 12 bases in the middle. CDR1 and CDR2 (germline): SGHTA, FQGTGA. The CDR3 covers 13 residues. CDR3 sequence (DNA): TGTGCCAGCAGTCAGGGGATATTAGATACGCAGTATTTT. Amino acid sequence: CASSQGILDTQYF.

The chain employs TRBV28 and TRBJ2-7; tentative D call: TRBD2 (6 bases). This CDR3 spans 16 amino acids. V was clipped by 3 bases and J by 2 bases, with 17 bases between them. Germline CDR1 MDHEN, CDR2 SYDVKM. The CDR3 DNA reads TGTGCCAGCAGTTTCCACTTGAGCGGGTTAACCTACGAGCAGTACTTC. Translating gives CASSFHLSGLTYEQYF. The complete variable domain, with remaining parts taken from reference TRBV28 and TRBJ2-7, reads DVKVTQSSRYLVKRTGEKVFLECVQDMDHENMFWYRQDPGLGLRLIYFSYDVKMKEKGDIPEGYSVSREKKERFSLILESASTNQTSMYLCASSFHLSGLTYEQYFGPGTRLTVT.

This clone was counted once. The chain couples TRBV2 to TRBJ1-5; possibly TRBD1 for D (5 bases). Trimming took 7 bases from V and 0 from J, leaving 13 bases between them. CDR3 length equals 15 residues. Germline V CDR1 and CDR2: SNHLY, FYNNEI. The CDR3 DNA reads TGTGCCAGCAACCGACGACAGAATAGCAATCAGCCCCAGCATTTT. This encodes CASNRRQNSNQPQHF.

This chain joins TRBV7-2 and TRBJ1-1; tentative D call: TRBD1 (5 bases). CDR1 is SGHTA, CDR2 FQGNSA, per germline. The length of the CDR3 is 13 residues. The V end was cut by 3 bases, the J end by 4 bases, with 9 bases between. The CDR3 here is CASSFMGGTEAFF. The CDR3 DNA reads TGTGCCAGCAGCTTTATGGGGGGCACTGAAGCTTTCTTT.